The sequence of this T cell receptor (beta chain) was determined in a study of early T cells in non-severe SARS-CoV-2 infection. Study at large: Whole-blood bulk RNA, unsorted, was sequenced, and chains were unpaired. Whole-study results and caveats: Comparison of clonotypes with VDJdb favored anti-spike CD8 responses while missing private and CD4 specificities.

This clonotype turned up a few times. The antigen is undetermined. Molecules of cDNA were individually given unique molecular identifiers that were attached to them. TCRdb re-derived calls from the 5' RACE reads in MiXCR, one entry per CDR3 protein. In the table there are about 45,000 distinct CDR3 sequences, roughly an eighth of which are singletons. Germline V CDR1 and CDR2: SQVTM, ANQGSEA. V was trimmed by 4 bases and J by 3 bases, leaving 6 bases between them. CDR3 length: 11 amino acids. The clonotype was recovered from an adult who was a healthcare worker with PCR-confirmed SARS-CoV-2 infection or an uninfected control (not recorded which). The sample comprised whole blood. The chain employs TRBV29-1 and TRBJ2-5; no clear D gene. The CDR3 loop is CSVAFEETQYF. CDR3 sequence (DNA): TGCAGCGTTGCTTTCGAAGAGACCCAGTACTTC.